This TCR beta chain was identified during a study of response to subunit inactivated influenza vaccine. A few counts support this clonotype. One entry per CDR3 protein, called by TCRdb with MiXCR from the RT-PCR reads. The repertoire holds about 540,000 distinct CDR3 sequences, with roughly 25% as singletons. Germline V gives CDR1 DFQATT, CDR2 SNEGSKA (reference sequence). The ends lost 3 bases at V and 3 bases at J; junction bases unmatched: 10. This CDR3 region has 16 residues. These data were likewise used in another study, on T cells expressing NK-cell markers. That source reports: As the method of synthesis, 5'RACE template switching with UMIs yielded TCR beta cDNA. The authors derived TCR beta repertoires from sorted CD3+CD56+NKG2C+, CD3+CD56+NKG2C- and CD3+CD56-NKG2C+ T cells.

The sequences come from CD4+ T cells sorted from PBMCs, collected roughly 13 days after vaccination. This TCR derives from a man between 45 and 60 years old who received an inactivated influenza vaccine. V gene TRBV20-1 combines with J gene TRBJ2-2; TRBD1 matches at 7 bases. CDR3 nucleotide sequence: TGCAGTGCTAGTTTGAGGGGGCGGATGGACACCGGGGAGCTGTTTTTT. Translation: CSASLRGRMDTGELFF.